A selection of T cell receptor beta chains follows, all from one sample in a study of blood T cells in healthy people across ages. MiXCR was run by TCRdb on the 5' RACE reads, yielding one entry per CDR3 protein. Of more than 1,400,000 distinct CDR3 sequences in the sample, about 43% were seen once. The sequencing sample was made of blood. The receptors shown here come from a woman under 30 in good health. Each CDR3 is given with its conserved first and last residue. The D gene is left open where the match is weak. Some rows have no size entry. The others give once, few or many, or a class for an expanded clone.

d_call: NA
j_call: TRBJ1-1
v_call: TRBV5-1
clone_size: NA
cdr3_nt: TGCGCCAGCAGCGGACCGGGGAGATACCACACTGAAGCTTTCTTT
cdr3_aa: CASSGPGRYHTEAFF

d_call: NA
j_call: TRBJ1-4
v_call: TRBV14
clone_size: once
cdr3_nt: TGTGCCAGCAGCGTCCTGGGGATGGTAACTAATGAAAAACTGTTTTTT
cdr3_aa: CASSVLGMVTNEKLFF

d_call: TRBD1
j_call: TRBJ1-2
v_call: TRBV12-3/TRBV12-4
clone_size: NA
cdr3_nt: TGTGCCAGCAGTTTGATGACAGGGATCCATGGCTACACCTTC
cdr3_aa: CASSLMTGIHGYTF

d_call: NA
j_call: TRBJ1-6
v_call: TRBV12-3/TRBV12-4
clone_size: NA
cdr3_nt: TGTGCCAGCAGTTTCTGGGGACGGGATAATTCACCCCTCCACTTT
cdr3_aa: CASSFWGRDNSPLHF

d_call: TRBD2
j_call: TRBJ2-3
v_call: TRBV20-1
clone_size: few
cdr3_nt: TGCAGTGCTCCAACCTCGGGACTAGCGGGAGGCTACACAGATACGCAGTATTTT
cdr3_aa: CSAPTSGLAGGYTDTQYF

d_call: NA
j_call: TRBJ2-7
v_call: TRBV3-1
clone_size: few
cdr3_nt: TGTGCCAGCAGCCAAGATCGGGCCCGCTCCTACGAGCAGTACTTC
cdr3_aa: CASSQDRARSYEQYF

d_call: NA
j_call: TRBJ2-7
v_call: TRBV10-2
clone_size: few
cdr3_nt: TGCGCCAGCGGGCGGAGTGCGGTCTACGAGCAGTACTTC
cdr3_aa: CASGRSAVYEQYF

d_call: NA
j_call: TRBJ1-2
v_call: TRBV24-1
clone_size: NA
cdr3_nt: TGTGCCACCAGTGACCCCGGGGCGGACCAAACCTATGGCTACACCTTC
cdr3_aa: CATSDPGADQTYGYTF

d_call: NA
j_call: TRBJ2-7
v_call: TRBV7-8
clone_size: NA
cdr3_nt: TGTGCCAGCAGCTCCCGTAGTGATTCCTACGAGCAGTACTTC
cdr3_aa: CASSSRSDSYEQYF

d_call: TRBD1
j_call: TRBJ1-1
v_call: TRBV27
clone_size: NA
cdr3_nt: TGTGCCAGCCGCGACAGGGATAAAGCTTTCTTT
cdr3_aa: CASRDRDKAFF

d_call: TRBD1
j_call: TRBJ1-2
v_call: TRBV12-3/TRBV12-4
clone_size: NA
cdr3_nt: TGTGCCAGCACGGCCTCGGACAGGAACGAAAATGGCTACACCTTC
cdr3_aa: CASTASDRNENGYTF

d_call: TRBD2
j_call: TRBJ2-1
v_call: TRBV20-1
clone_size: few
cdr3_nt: TGCAGTGCTAGAGATCCGGCGGGAGCGGAAGATGAGCAGTTCTTC
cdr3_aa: CSARDPAGAEDEQFF

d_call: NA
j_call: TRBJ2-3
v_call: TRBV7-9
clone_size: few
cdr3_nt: TGTGCCAGCAACACTCAACCAGATACGCAGTATTTT
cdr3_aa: CASNTQPDTQYF

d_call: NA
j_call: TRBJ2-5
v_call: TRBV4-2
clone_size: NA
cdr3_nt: TGTACCAGCAGCCGTAATGAACAAGAGACCCAGTACTTC
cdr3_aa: CTSSRNEQETQYF

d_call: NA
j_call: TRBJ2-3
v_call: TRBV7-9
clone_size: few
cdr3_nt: TGTGCCAGCAGCTCCCTGGAGGCCAGAGGTACAGATACGCAGTATTTT
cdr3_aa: CASSSLEARGTDTQYF

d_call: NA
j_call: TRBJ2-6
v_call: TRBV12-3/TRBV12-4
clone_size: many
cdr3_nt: TGTGCCAGCAGGGTCGAGGTCCGGGCCAACGTCCTGACTTTC
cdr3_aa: CASRVEVRANVLTF

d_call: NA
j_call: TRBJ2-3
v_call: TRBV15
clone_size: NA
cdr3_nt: TGTGCCACCAGCAGAGGGCAACTCCTCGATACGCAGTATTTT
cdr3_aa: CATSRGQLLDTQYF

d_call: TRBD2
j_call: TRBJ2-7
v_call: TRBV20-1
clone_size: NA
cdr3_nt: TGCAGTGCGCGGTCCTCGGGAGGGGAGGGCTCCTACAATGAGCAGTACTTC
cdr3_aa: CSARSSGGEGSYNEQYF

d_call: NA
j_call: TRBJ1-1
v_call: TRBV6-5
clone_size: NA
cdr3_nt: TGTGCCAGCAGTTACAGGGGACACATGAACACTGAAGCTTTCTTT
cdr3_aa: CASSYRGHMNTEAFF

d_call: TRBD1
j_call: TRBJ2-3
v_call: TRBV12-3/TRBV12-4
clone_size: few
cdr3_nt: TGTGCCAGCAGCCGCCCAACAGGGGGTAGTACAGATACGCAGTATTTT
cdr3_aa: CASSRPTGGSTDTQYF

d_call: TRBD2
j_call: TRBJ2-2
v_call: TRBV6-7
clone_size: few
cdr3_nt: TGTGCCAGCAGTTACTCGACCAAGCGGGGGACCGGGGAGCTGTTTTTT
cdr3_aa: CASSYSTKRGTGELFF

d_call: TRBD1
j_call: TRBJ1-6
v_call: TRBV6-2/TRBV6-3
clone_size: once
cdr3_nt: TGTGCCAGCAGTTCTCCTCCAAGGGACAGAAATTCACCCCTCCACTTT
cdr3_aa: CASSSPPRDRNSPLHF

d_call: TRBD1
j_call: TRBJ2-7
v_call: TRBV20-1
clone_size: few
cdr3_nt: TGCAGTGCAGGGGGACAGGCATCCTACGAGCAGTACTTC
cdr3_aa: CSAGGQASYEQYF

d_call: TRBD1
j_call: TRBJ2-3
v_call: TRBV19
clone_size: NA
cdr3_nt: TGTGCCAGTAGTATGGGACAGGCGACAGATACGCAGTATTTT
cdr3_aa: CASSMGQATDTQYF

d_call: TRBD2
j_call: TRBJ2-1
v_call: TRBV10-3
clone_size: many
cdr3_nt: TGTGCCATCAGTGAGAGTGGACTAGCGTCATACAATGAGCAGTTCTTC
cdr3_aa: CAISESGLASYNEQFF

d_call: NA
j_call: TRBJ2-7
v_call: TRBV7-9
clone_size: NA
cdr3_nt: TGTGCCAGCAGCTTACCCAAGGCCTACGAGCAGTACTTC
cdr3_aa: CASSLPKAYEQYF

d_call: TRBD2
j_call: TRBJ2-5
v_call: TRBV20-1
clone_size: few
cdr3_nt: TGCAGTGCTAGAGAGCCGGGGGGACCAAAGTGGGAGACCCAGTACTTC
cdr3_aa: CSAREPGGPKWETQYF

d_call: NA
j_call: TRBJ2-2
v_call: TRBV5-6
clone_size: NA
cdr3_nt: TGTGCCAGCAGCTCCGATTCACGCACCGGGGAGCTGTTTTTT
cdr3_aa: CASSSDSRTGELFF

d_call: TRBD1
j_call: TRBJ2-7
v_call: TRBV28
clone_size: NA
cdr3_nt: TGTGCCAGCAGTCCTCAACAGGGGGCCCACAATGAGCAGTACTTC
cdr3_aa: CASSPQQGAHNEQYF

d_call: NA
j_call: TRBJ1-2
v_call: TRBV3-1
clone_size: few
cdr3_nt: TGTGCCAGCAGCCAACGTATTGGGAACTATGGCTACACCTTC
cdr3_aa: CASSQRIGNYGYTF

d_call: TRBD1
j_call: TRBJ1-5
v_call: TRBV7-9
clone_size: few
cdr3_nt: TGTGCCAGCAGCTTCGGGACAGGGACTAGCAATCAGCCCCAGCATTTT
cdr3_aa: CASSFGTGTSNQPQHF

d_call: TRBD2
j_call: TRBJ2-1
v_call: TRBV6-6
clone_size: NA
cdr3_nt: TGTGCCAGCAGTTCGCTAGCGGGAGTGAAAGTAAATGAGCAGTTCTTC
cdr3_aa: CASSSLAGVKVNEQFF

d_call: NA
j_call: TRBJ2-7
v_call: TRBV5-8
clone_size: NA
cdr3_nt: TGTGCCAGCAGCTTGCCGCCATCAAAGTACGAGCAGTACTTC
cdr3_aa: CASSLPPSKYEQYF

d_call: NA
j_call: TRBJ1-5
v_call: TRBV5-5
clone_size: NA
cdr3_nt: TGTGCCAGCAGCTTGGCCTGGGGGCATCAGCCCCAGCATTTT
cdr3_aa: CASSLAWGHQPQHF

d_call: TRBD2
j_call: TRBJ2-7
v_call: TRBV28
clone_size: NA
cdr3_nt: TGTGCCAGCCTGCAGGAGCGGGGAAAAAAAAACTCCTACGAGCAGTACTTC
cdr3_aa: CASLQERGKKNSYEQYF

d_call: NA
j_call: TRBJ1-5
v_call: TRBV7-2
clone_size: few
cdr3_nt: TGTGCCAGCAGCTTAGCGGCGATGGGGGGCACTCAGCCCCAGCATTTT
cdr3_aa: CASSLAAMGGTQPQHF

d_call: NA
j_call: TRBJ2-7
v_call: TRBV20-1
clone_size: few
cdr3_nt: TGCAGTGCAATCGGGAGCTCCTACGAGCAGTACTTC
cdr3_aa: CSAIGSSYEQYF

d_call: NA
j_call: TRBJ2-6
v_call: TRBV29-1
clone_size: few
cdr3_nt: TGCAGCGTTGATGGGACCCCCGGGGCCAACGTCCTGACTTTC
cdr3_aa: CSVDGTPGANVLTF

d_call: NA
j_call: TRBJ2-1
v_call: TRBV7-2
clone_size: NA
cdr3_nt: TGTGCCAGCAGACCCCCAATAGTTAATGAGCAGTTCTTC
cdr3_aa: CASRPPIVNEQFF

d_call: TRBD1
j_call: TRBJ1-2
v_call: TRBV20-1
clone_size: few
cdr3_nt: TGCAGTGCTAGGGATCGGGACAGGGCTGACTATGGCTACACCTTC
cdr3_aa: CSARDRDRADYGYTF

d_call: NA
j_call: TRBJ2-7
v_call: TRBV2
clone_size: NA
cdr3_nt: TGTGCCAGCAATGGAGGCGGGGACTACGAGCAGTACTTC
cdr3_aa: CASNGGGDYEQYF

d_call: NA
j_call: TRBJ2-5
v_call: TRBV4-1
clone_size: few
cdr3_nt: TGCGCCAGCAGCCAAAACGACTACGCTCAGGAGACCCAGTACTTC
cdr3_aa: CASSQNDYAQETQYF

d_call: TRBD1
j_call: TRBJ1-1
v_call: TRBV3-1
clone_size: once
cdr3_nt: TGTGCCAGCAGCCGCCTAGGACAGGCGAGCACTGAAGCTTTCTTT
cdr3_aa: CASSRLGQASTEAFF

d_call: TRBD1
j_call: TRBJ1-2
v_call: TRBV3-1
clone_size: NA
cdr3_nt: TGTGCCAGCAGCCGGACGGGACAGTTTCTGCACGATGGCTACACCTTC
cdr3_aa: CASSRTGQFLHDGYTF

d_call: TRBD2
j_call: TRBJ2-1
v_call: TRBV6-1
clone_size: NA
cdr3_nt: TGTGCCAGCAGTGGGGGGACCGGGACTAGCGTCCGAAGCTCCTACAATGAGCAGTTCTTC
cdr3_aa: CASSGGTGTSVRSSYNEQFF

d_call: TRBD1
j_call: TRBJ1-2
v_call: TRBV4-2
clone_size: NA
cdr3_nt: TGTGCCAGCAGCCAAGAAGAGACAGGGGGAGGAGGCTACACCTTC
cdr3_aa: CASSQEETGGGGYTF

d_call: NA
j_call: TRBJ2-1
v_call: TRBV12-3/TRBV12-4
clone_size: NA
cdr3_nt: TGTGCCAGCAGAAGGGCTACGTACTCCTACAATGAGCAGTTCTTC
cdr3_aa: CASRRATYSYNEQFF

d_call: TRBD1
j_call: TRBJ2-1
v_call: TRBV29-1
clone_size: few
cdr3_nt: TGCAGCGTCCACGGACAGGGAACCCATGAGCAGTTCTTC
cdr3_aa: CSVHGQGTHEQFF

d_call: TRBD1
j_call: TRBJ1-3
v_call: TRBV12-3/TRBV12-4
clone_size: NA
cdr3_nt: TGTGCCAGCAGTCTGCCACCGGGACAGGGTTCGGGCACCATATATTTT
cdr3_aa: CASSLPPGQGSGTIYF

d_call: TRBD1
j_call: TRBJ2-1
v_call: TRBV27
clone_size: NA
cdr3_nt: TGTGCCAGCAGCTCAAAGGGACAGGGCACGTACAATGAGCAGTTCTTC
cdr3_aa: CASSSKGQGTYNEQFF

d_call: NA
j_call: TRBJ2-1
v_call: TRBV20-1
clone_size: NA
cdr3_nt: TGCAGTGCTAGACCTAGTATTAGGGCGTCACCTTACAATGAGCAGTTCTTC
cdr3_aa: CSARPSIRASPYNEQFF

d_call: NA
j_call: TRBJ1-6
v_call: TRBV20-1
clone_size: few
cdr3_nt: TGCAGTGCTAGTTGGGCAGACCCAGGTCAAAATTCACCCCTCCACTTT
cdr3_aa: CSASWADPGQNSPLHF

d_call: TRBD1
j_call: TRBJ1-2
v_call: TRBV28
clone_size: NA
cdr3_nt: TGTGCCAGCAGAAACGGACAGGGGGCCAATGGCTACACCTTC
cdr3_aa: CASRNGQGANGYTF